A single T cell receptor beta chain is shown here with its context. The antigen it recognizes is unknown. No base-level quality is on record; no much larger clone is a single base apart. The data derive from a study of CD39 and CD103 CD8 tumor-infiltrating T cells (dated by TCRdb to the late 2010s). About the full investigation: Repertoire comparisons were shown for an HPV-positive HNSCC, an HPV-negative HNSCC, an ovarian cancer and a melanoma patient. TCRbeta CDR3 deep sequencing compared repertoires of CD8 TIL subsets defined by CD103 and CD39 with peripheral memory CD8 T cells.

No therapy was being received by patients at the time of sample collection, although prior treatments had ranged from chemotherapy, radiotherapy, surgery and immunotherapy to none. After thawing, cells were enriched for T lymphocytes using a negative-selection kit, and EpCAM beads were added for tumor-infiltrating lymphocytes. Memory CD8 T cells were sorted using a CD8+CD4-CD45RA- gate, without regard to whether the cells expressed CCR7. Peripheral blood mononuclear cells were isolated by Ficoll-Paque PLUS gradient and cryopreserved before analysis. Populations were sorted on a FACSAria II to roughly 99% purity, and the cell pellets were frozen for TCR sequencing without being cultured. Results the study describes overall, beyond this receptor: Clonotypes from DN TILs largely overlapped with peripheral memory CD8 repertoires, while clonotypes from DP TILs were only rarely found in blood or uninvolved lymph node. Compared with DN and SP CD8 TILs and with blood memory CD8 T cells, DP CD8 TILs appeared more oligoclonal, with the top 30 clonotypes covering about 50-86%.

V has 0 bases trimmed and J has 4 bases trimmed; junction bases matching no gene number 9. The CDR3, from cysteine to phenylalanine, totals 16 residues. The CDR3 DNA has 48 bases and is translated from base 1. The germline V gene supplies CDR1 SGDLS and CDR2 YYNGEE. Genomic DNA was extracted with the DNeasy Blood and Tissue Kit from around 10,000 to 100,000 sorted cells per subset. The immunoSEQ service sequenced and mapped the TCRbeta V-J or V-D-J regions, with each sample reaching coverage above 8.5x. On the study's bioinformatics: Analysis was limited to productive rearrangements exported from the immunoSEQ Analyzer platform, and clonality was evaluated on the 500 most abundant clones. The Morisita-Horn similarity index and the Jaccard index were used to quantify repertoire overlap between populations. In about six cancer patients, Morisita-Horn similarity was measured between the TCR repertoires of CD8 T-cell subsets. TCRdb obtained this table from immuneACCESS and retained in-frame rearrangements with V and J assigned. These tables miss some clones; where compared with another copy, unresolved V genes account for less than half of the shortfall, and the remainder is unexplained. V, J and clone size are taken as reported in that table, and D and trimming were inferred from the DNA itself. The sample table shows about 1,300 clones, and about four fifths are seen once. The ten biggest clones cover about 50% of the sample.

This sequence was found in a human donor with head and neck squamous cell carcinoma. The sequenced sample was CD8+ T cells sorted from blood. The sample's cell subset or site label, decoded: total memory CD8 T cells (CD45RA-CCR7+/-) from blood or uninvolved lymph node. The rearrangement combines TRBV9 with TRBJ1-2; 7 bases in the middle match TRBD1. The CDR3 in this case is CASSVVSEGAAYGYTF. In nucleotides, the sequence is TGTGCCAGCAGCGTAGTTTCCGAGGGGGCAGCCTATGGCTACACCTTC.